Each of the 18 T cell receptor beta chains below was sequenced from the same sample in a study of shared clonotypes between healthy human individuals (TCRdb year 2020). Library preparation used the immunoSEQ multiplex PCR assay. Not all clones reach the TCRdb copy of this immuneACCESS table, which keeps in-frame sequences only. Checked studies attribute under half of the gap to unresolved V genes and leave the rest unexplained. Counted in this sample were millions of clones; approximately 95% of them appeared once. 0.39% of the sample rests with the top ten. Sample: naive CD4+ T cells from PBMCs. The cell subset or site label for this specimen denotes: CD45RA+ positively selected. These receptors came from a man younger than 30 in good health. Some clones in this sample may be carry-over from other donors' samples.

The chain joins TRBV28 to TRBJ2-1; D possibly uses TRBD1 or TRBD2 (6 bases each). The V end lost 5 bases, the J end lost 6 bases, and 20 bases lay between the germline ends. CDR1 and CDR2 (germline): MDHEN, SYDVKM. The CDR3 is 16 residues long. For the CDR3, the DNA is TGTGCCAGCAGTCCGGTAGGGGGGAGGCTCGGCAATGAGCAGTTCTTC. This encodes CASSPVGGRLGNEQFF.

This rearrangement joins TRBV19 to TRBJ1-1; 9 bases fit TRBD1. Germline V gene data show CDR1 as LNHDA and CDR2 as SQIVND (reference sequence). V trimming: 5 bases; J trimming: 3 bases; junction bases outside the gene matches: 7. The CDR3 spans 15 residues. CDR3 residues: CASSWDRVEDTEAFF. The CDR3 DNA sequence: TGTGCCAGTAGTTGGGACAGGGTGGAGGACACTGAAGCTTTCTTT.

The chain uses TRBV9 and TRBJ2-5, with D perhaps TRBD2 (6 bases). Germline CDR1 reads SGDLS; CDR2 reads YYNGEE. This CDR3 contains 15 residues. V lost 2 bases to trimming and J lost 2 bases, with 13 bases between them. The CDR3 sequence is CASSVGGSAQETQYF. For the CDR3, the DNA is TGTGCCAGCAGCGTGGGGGGTAGCGCGCAAGAGACCCAGTACTTC.

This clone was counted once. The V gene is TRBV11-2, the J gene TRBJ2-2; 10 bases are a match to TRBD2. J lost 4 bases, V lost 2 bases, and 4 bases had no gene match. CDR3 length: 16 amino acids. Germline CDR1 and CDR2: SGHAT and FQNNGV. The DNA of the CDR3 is TGTGCCAGCAGCTTAACACTAGCGGGAATCACCGGGGAGCTGTTTTTT. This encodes CASSLTLAGITGELFF.

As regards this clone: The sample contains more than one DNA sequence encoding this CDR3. CDR3 residues: CASSATSGTYNEQFF. DNA for the CDR3: TGTGCCAGCAGCGCGACTAGCGGGACCTACAATGAGCAGTTCTTC. This chain joins TRBV6-1 and TRBJ2-1; 11 nucleotides line up with TRBD2. The CDR3 extends over 15 amino acids. The germline V gene has CDR1 MNHNS and CDR2 SASEGT. V was pared by 6 bases and J by 2 bases, with 3 bases of the junction left unmatched.

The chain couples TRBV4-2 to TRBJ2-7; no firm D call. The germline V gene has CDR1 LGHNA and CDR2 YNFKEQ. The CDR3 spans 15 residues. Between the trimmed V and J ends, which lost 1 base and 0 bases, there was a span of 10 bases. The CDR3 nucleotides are TGTGCCAGCAGCCAAGTCTGGCCCAGCTCCTACGAGCAGTACTTC. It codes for CASSQVWPSSYEQYF.

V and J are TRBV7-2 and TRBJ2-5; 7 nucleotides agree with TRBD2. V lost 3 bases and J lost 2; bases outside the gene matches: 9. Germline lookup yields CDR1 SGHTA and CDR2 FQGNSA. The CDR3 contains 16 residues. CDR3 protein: CASSLYGRIIQETQYF. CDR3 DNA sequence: TGTGCCAGCAGCTTGTACGGGAGGATCATTCAAGAGACCCAGTACTTC.

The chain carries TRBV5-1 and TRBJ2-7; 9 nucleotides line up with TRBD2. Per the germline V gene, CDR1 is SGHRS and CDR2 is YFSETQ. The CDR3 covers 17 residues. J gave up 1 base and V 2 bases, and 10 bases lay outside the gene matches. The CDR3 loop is CASSLRQTSGPSYEQYF. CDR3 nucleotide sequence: TGCGCCAGCAGCTTAAGGCAGACTAGCGGTCCTTCCTACGAGCAGTACTTC.

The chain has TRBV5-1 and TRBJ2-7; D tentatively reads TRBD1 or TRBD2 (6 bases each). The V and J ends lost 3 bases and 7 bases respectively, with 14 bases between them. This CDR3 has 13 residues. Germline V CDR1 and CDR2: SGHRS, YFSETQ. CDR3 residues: CASSWGQAGEQYF. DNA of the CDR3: TGCGCCAGCAGCTGGGGGCAGGCGGGGGAGCAGTACTTC. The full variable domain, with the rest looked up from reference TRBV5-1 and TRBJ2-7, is KAGVTQTPRYLIKTRGQQVTLSCSPISGHRSVSWYQQTPGQGLQFLFEYFSETQRNKGNFPGRFSGRQFSNSRSEMNVSTLELGDSALYLCASSWGQAGEQYFGPGTRLTVT.

CDR3 sequence (DNA): TGCGCCAGCAGCTTGGTCAAGGGAACTGAAGCTTTCTTT. It translates to CASSLVKGTEAFF. The rearrangement uses TRBV5-1 and TRBJ1-1; D unresolved. The CDR3 totals 13 residues. Germline assignment: CDR1 SGHRS and CDR2 YFSETQ. V dropped 0 bases and J dropped 5 bases, with 8 bases sitting between them.

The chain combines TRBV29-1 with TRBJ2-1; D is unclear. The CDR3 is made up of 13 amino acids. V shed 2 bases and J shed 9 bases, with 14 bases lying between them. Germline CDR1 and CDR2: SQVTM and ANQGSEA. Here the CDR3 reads CSVEPLFRGEQFF. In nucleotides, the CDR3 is TGCAGCGTTGAACCCCTGTTCCGAGGTGAGCAGTTCTTC.

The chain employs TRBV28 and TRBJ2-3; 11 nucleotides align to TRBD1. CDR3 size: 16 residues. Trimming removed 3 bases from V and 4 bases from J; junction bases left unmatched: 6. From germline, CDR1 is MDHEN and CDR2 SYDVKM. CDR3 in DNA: TGTGCCAGCAGTTTGGCCGGGACAGGGGGTGCAGATACGCAGTATTTT. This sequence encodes CASSLAGTGGADTQYF.

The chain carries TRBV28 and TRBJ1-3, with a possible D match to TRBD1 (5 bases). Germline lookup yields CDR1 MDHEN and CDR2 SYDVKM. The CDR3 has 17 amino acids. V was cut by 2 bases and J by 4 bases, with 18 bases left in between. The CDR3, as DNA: TGTGCCAGCAGTTTAGGGACTGGAAGGGCCATGGGAAACACCATATATTTT. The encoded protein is CASSLGTGRAMGNTIYF.

CDR3 DNA: TGTGCCAGCAGTTACAGGGACAAGAACTACGAGCAGTACTTC. As protein: CASSYRDKNYEQYF. The chain carries TRBV6-5 and TRBJ2-7, with D possibly TRBD1 on 6 matching bases. Looked up from germline, CDR1 is MNHEY and CDR2 is SVGAGI. The CDR3 runs to 14 residues. V lost 2 bases and J 3 bases, leaving 11 bases between the germline ends.

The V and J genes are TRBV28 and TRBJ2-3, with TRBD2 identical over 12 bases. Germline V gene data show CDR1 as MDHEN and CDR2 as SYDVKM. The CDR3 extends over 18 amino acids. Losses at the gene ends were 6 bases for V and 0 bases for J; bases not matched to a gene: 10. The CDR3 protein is CASSYGLAGGASTDTQYF. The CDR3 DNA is TGTGCCAGCAGCTATGGGCTAGCGGGAGGGGCTAGCACAGATACGCAGTATTTT.

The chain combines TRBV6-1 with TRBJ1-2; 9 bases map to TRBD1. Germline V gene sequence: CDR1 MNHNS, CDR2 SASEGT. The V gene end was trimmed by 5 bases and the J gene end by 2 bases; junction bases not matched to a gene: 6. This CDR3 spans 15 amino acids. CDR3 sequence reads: CASSTTGQGNYGYTF. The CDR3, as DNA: TGTGCCAGCAGTACCACGGGACAGGGCAACTATGGCTACACCTTC.

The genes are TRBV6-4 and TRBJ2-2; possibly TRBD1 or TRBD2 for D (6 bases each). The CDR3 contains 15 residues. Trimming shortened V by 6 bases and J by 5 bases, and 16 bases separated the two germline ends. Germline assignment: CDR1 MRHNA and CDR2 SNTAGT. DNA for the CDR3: TGTGCCAGCAGCACAAGACAGGCGGGGACCGGGGAGCTGTTTTTT. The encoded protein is CASSTRQAGTGELFF.

The CDR3 DNA reads as TGTGCCAGCAGCACCCTAAGGGTACCAGGAAACACCATATATTTT. Protein product: CASSTLRVPGNTIYF. The J gene is TRBJ1-3, the V gene TRBV7-9; the D is unclear. Deletions cut 5 bases from V and 4 bases from J, with 15 bases between. CDR3 size: 15 residues. Germline V gives CDR1 SEHNR, CDR2 FQNEAQ (reference sequence).